The T cell receptor beta chain under discussion was sequenced for a study of blood T cell repertoires in COVID-19 (dated by TCRdb to 2020 to 2021). With regard to the full study: Samples from collaborators originated in the United States, Italy and Spain and spanned both the acute and convalescent phases of COVID-19. The material from the prospective study consisted of cDNA or gDNA derived from T cells, B-cell-depleted T cells, or PBMCs. The dataset comprised deeply sampled blood TCRbeta repertoires from subjects exposed to, actively infected with, or recovered from COVID-19. The repertoires were released in a freely available public database intended as a resource for research on the immune response to SARS-CoV-2. Samples came from the ongoing ImmuneRACE study (first 160 participants) plus 1,254 subjects from 6 global collaborators. Nearly every sample came with metadata listing a de-identified subject ID, COVID-19 status, age in years and sex. Where HLA class I and class II types were available, the types were taken from metadata supplied by the sample provider, not from assay-based typing. The investigation overall reported the following: The quantity of clinical and demographic metadata differed by source and by participant and was supplied without curation.

Remarks on this clone: No cognate antigen has been identified for it. The sample holds no much larger clone one base away, and base qualities are not on file.

TCRbeta CDR3 regions were amplified from genomic DNA using the immunoSEQ Assay, a bias-controlled multiplex PCR. Per the authors' processing: The number of nucleated cells in each sample was estimated from the amplification of reference gene primers within the assay. Sequence reads were collapsed and filtered to measure the absolute abundance of every unique TCRbeta CDR3 rearrangement. For each sample, productive Simpson clonality was calculated as the square root of Simpson's diversity index over productive rearrangements. TCRdb took this table from immuneACCESS and kept in-frame rearrangements with V and J called. Such tables lack part of the clones; where checked against another copy, unresolved V genes explain under half of the gap, and the rest is unexplained. For V, J and clone size, that table is used; D and trimming come from the DNA. The sample table shows 240,000 or so clones, and approximately 86% are seen once. Roughly 3.5% of the sample goes to the ten largest clones.

CDR1 and CDR2 are drawn from the germline V gene (reference sequence): GTSNPN, SVGIG. From cysteine to phenylalanine, the CDR3 is 17 amino acids long. The only DNA kept is the CDR3, 51 bases in frame from the first base. V and J are trimmed by 0 bases and 2 bases, and the gene matches miss 6 bases of the junction. In the prospective study, participants were 18 to 89 years old, resided in about two dozen geographic areas of the United States, and were enrolled through a virtual design. To assign participants to cohorts, the prospective study relied on clinical history that participants themselves reported in a screening survey and a study questionnaire. In the prospective study, whole blood, serum and a nasopharyngeal or oropharyngeal swab were collected from each participant by mobile phlebotomists. Additional blood draws and questionnaires over an approximately 2-month period could optionally be provided by prospective study participants. Blood samples from the prospective study were shipped frozen or at room temperature prior to DNA extraction.

Sequenced sample: PBMCs or T cells enriched from blood (not recorded which). Recombination connected TRBV30 to TRBJ2-2; TRBD1 lines up with 10 middle nucleotides. The clonotype was recovered from a middle-aged woman with acute COVID-19. The CDR3 reads CAWSVSRTGGNTGELFF. The nucleotide sequence is TGTGCCTGGAGTGTATCCCGGACAGGGGGTAACACCGGGGAGCTGTTTTTT.